This T cell receptor beta chain was sequenced in a study of T cell responses to AZD1222 COVID-19 vaccine. In the study overall: Whether given at about 4 or about 12 weeks, second doses were pooled. Study findings and constraints: Rises in breadth and depth of Spike-specific TCRs came after two AZD1222 doses.

This CDR3 region has 15 residues. Germline CDR1 reads SEHNR; CDR2 reads FQNEAQ (reference sequence). The trim removed 5 bases at V and 6 bases at J, leaving 9 bases unmatched. Here immunoSEQ multiplex PCR was the method, and the copy in TCRdb shows in-frame clones only, minus some. The sample records roughly 140,000 clones, around nine tenths being singletons. About this clone itself: The antigen remains unidentified.

The chain carries TRBV7-9 and TRBJ1-2, with 10 bases that match TRBD1. The TCR sequence derives from an adult in good health. Specimen: peripheral blood, collected on day 0 of AZD1222 vaccination. This CDR3 is CASSRLTGGQNGYTF. As DNA, the CDR3 is TGTGCCAGCAGCCGACTGACAGGGGGCCAGAATGGCTACACCTTC.